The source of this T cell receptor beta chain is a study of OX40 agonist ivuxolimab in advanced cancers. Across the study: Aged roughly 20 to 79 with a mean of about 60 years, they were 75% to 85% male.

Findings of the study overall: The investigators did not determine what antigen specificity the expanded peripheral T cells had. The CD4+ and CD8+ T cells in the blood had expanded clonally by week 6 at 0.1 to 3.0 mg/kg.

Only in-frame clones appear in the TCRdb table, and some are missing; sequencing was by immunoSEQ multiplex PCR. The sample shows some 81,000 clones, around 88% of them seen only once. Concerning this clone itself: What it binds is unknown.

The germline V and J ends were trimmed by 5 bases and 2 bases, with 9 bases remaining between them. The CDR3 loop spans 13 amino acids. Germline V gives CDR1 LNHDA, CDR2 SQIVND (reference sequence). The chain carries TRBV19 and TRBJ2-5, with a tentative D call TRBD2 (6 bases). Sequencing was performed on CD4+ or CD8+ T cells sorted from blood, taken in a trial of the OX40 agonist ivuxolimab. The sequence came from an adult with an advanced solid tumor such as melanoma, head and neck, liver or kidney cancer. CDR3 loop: CASSGRGQETQYF. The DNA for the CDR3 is TGTGCCAGTAGTGGGCGGGGACAAGAGACCCAGTACTTC.